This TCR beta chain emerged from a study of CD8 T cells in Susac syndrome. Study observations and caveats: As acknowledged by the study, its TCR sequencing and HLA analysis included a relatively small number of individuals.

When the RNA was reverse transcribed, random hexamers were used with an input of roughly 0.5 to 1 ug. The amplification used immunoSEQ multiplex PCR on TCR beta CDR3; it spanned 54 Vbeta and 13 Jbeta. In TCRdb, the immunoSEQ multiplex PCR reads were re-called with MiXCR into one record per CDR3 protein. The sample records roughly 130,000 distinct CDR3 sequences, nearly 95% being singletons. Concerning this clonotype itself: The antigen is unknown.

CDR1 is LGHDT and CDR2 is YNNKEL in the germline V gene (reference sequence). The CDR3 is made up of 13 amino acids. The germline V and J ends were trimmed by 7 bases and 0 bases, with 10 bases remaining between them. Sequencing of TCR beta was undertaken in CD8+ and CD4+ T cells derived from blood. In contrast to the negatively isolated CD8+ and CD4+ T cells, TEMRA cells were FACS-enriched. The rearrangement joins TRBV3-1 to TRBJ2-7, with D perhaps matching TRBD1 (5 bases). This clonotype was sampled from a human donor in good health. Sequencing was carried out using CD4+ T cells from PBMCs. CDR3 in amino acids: CASNKGNSYEQYF. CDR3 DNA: TGTGCCAGCAACAAGGGGAACTCCTACGAGCAGTACTTC.